Following are 14 T cell receptor beta chains from one sample sequenced in a study of beta chain features in type 1 diabetes. No antigen has been identified for these receptors. cDNA synthesis used the whole RNA isolate, giving expressed TCRB sequences. Produced via immunoSEQ multiplex PCR; TCRdb's table is partial and in-frame only. The sample has approximately 43,000 clones, approximately 62% seen once. Study outcomes and limitations: In all four CD4+ subsets, TCRB CDR3 length was significantly, moderately reduced in type 1 diabetes.

The sample consisted of Tregs from blood. Receptor source: a man younger than 40 with type 1 diabetes. Some clones in this sample may be carry-over from other donors' samples.

This clone was seen a handful of times. V gene TRBV19 combines with J gene TRBJ1-2; 9 nucleotides align to TRBD1. Per germline, CDR1 LNHDA and CDR2 SQIVND (reference sequence). This CDR3 comprises 14 residues. The junction had 11 bases not matched to a gene; V was cut back by 9 bases and J by 6 bases. CDR3 sequence (DNA): TGTGCCAGCACTTCCGGGACAGGGATGGATGGCTACACCTTC. Amino acid sequence: CASTSGTGMDGYTF. Based on the CDR3 plus reference TRBV19 and TRBJ1-2, the full variable domain is DGGITQSPKYLFRKEGQNVTLSCEQNLNHDAMYWYRQDPGQGLRLIYYSQIVNDFQKGDIAEGYSVSREKKESFPLTVTSAQKNPTAFYLCASTSGTGMDGYTFGSGTRLTVV.

The rearrangement links TRBV7-2 to TRBJ2-5; D possibly corresponds to TRBD2 (6 bases). Trimming took 3 bases from V and 6 from J, leaving 11 bases between them. Germline V gives CDR1 SGHTA, CDR2 FQGNSA. The CDR3 consists of 13 residues. As DNA, the CDR3 is TGTGCCAGCAGCTTGGGACTTGGGAAGACCCAGTACTTC. It yields the protein CASSLGLGKTQYF.

This chain uses TRBV19 with TRBJ2-7, with TRBD1 identical over 11 bases. The CDR3 is made up of 13 amino acids. After removal of 4 bases from V and 7 bases from J, the junction contained 3 bases not matched to a gene. Germline CDR1 LNHDA, CDR2 SQIVND (reference sequence). CDR3 coding DNA: TGTGCCAGTAGTACCCGGGACAGGGGGGAGCAGTACTTC. Residues: CASSTRDRGEQYF.

V usage is TRBV7-2 and J usage is TRBJ2-7; possible D gene TRBD1, 5 bases. The V and J ends lost 5 bases and 4 bases respectively, with 12 bases between them. Germline V CDR1 and CDR2: SGHTA, FQGNSA. The CDR3 covers 13 residues. CDR3 bases: TGTGCCAGCAGCCCACGGACACCATACGAGCAGTACTTC. Encoded protein: CASSPRTPYEQYF.

The chain employs TRBV19 and TRBJ1-1; D is unclear. Trimming took 7 bases from V and 0 from J, leaving 9 bases between them. This CDR3 region has 13 residues. Per the germline V gene, CDR1 is LNHDA and CDR2 is SQIVND (reference sequence). The CDR3 here is CASNQVMNTEAFF. CDR3 nucleotides: TGTGCCAGTAACCAGGTAATGAACACTGAAGCTTTCTTT.

V gene TRBV28 combines with J gene TRBJ1-4, with D possibly TRBD1 on 5 matching bases. The CDR3 covers 12 residues. Trimming took off 5 bases at V and 8 bases at J, with 9 bases between the two ends. In germline, CDR1 is MDHEN, CDR2 SYDVKM. CDR3 sequence (DNA): TGTGCCAGCAGTACGGGGGGGGAAAAACTGTTTTTT. Its protein product is CASSTGGEKLFF. The variable domain in full, with the rest retrieved from reference TRBV28 and TRBJ1-4, is DVKVTQSSRYLVKRTGEKVFLECVQDMDHENMFWYRQDPGLGLRLIYFSYDVKMKEKGDIPEGYSVSREKKERFSLILESASTNQTSMYLCASSTGGEKLFFGSGTQLSVL.

The chain joins TRBV4-2 to TRBJ2-5; possibly TRBD2 for D (6 bases). The CDR3 consists of 13 residues. CDR1 and CDR2 (germline): LGHNA, YNFKEQ. The V and J ends lost 0 bases and 5 bases respectively, with 7 bases between them. The CDR3 here is CASSQDRGETQYF. Written as DNA, the CDR3 is TGTGCCAGCAGCCAAGATCGGGGGGAGACCCAGTACTTC.

The chain employs TRBV2 and TRBJ2-5; D is perhaps TRBD1 (5 bases). V was pared by 6 bases and J by 9 bases, with 17 bases between. Per the germline V gene, CDR1 is SNHLY and CDR2 is FYNNEI. This CDR3 spans 13 amino acids. For the CDR3, the DNA is TGTGCCAGCAGATTAGACAGCCCCTGGGCCCAGTACTTC. As protein: CASRLDSPWAQYF.

This clone occurred a few times. The rearrangement uses TRBV11-2 and TRBJ1-6; TRBD1 matches 7 bases. This CDR3 region has 12 residues. The junction had 6 bases not matched to a gene; V was cut back by 9 bases and J by 10 bases. CDR1 and CDR2 (germline): SGHAT, FQNNGV. The CDR3: CASRQGNSPLHF. The CDR3, as DNA: TGTGCCAGTAGACAGGGTAACTCACCCCTCCACTTT.

For this clone: An end of the junction does not agree with germline; a read error may underlie this. The chain joins TRBV25-1 to TRBJ2-1; TRBD1 is a possible D gene (6 bases). The CDR3 is 15 residues long. Germline V gives CDR1 MGHDK, CDR2 SYGVNS. CDR3 sequence (DNA): TGTGCCAGCAGTGAAGGCAGGGGTTCTGGAGATGAGCGGTTCTTC. Protein sequence: CASSEGRGSGDERFF.

This rearrangement joins TRBV10-3 to TRBJ2-7; TRBD1 might be the D (6 bases). CDR1 is ENHRY and CDR2 is SYGVKD in the germline V gene. Between the trimmed V and J ends, which lost 7 bases and 0 bases, there was a span of 13 bases. The CDR3 is 14 residues long. The CDR3 nucleotides read TGTGCCATCATGCAGGGGACCAACTCCTACGAGCAGTACTTC. It codes for CAIMQGTNSYEQYF.

The V call is TRBV7-9, the J call TRBJ2-3, with TRBD1 matching 10 bases. V shed 5 bases, J shed 2 bases, and the junction held 7 bases outside the gene matches. Germline V lookup: CDR1 SEHNR, CDR2 FQNEAQ (reference sequence). The CDR3 is 16 residues long. The CDR3 loop is CASSADRGLVTDTQYF. The DNA of the CDR3 is TGTGCCAGCAGCGCCGACAGGGGGCTAGTCACAGATACGCAGTATTTT.

This sequence joins TRBV27 and TRBJ1-5, with D unresolved. The V gene's germline CDR1 is MNHEY and CDR2 SMNVEV (reference sequence). The CDR3 totals 15 residues. Trimming took off 3 bases at V and 4 bases at J, with 13 bases between the two ends. The CDR3 protein is CASSLVGRGNQPQHF. CDR3 coding DNA: TGTGCCAGCAGTTTGGTAGGCAGAGGAAATCAGCCCCAGCATTTT.

The V gene is TRBV19, the J gene TRBJ2-3, with 8 positions matching TRBD2. Looked up from germline, CDR1 is LNHDA and CDR2 is SQIVND (reference sequence). This CDR3 spans 17 amino acids. The V segment lost 5 bases and the J segment 4 bases; nucleotides outside the gene matches: 14. CDR3 DNA: TGTGCCAGTAGTTTCCCGGAGGGGCGGGGGGCTCCAGATACGCAGTATTTT. It is translated as CASSFPEGRGAPDTQYF.